Below are 25 T cell receptor beta chains sequenced from a single sample in a study of cytotoxic CD8 clonotypes in ibrutinib-treated CLL. Sequenced by immunoSEQ multiplex PCR; TCRdb stores in-frame clones only, minus some. The sample holds 300,000 to 350,000 clones, roughly 79% seen once. The sequencing used PBMCs, collected before ibrutinib treatment. The receptor source for this set is a human donor with chronic lymphocytic leukemia.

V gene TRBV28 combines with J gene TRBJ1-5; D remains ambiguous. Germline V gene data show CDR1 as MDHEN and CDR2 as SYDVKM. The length of the CDR3 is 13 residues. V dropped 2 bases and J dropped 4 bases, with 6 bases sitting between them. CDR3 in DNA: TGTGCCAGCAGTTTAGTCCTAAATCAGCCCCAGCATTTT. This translates into CASSLVLNQPQHF.

This chain uses TRBV9 with TRBJ2-3, with 7 bases matching TRBD2. V dropped 4 bases and J dropped 4; count of bases not matched to a gene: 12. In germline, CDR1 is SGDLS, CDR2 YYNGEE. The CDR3 has 16 amino acids. CDR3 bases: TGTGCCAGCAGCCCGCGGGGGTCCGGGGGTCCAGATACGCAGTATTTT. It is translated as CASSPRGSGGPDTQYF.

The CDR3 loop reads CASYDRTYGYTF. The CDR3 DNA is TGTGCCAGCTACGACAGGACCTATGGCTACACCTTC. The V call is TRBV27, the J call TRBJ1-2; a possible D gene is TRBD1 (6 bases). In germline, CDR1 is MNHEY, CDR2 SMNVEV (reference sequence). The CDR3 consists of 12 residues. V gave up 8 bases and J gave up 4 bases, with 11 bases separating them.

This sequence joins TRBV28 and TRBJ1-1, with 9 nucleotides matching TRBD1. The CDR3 extends over 14 amino acids. J was trimmed by 11 bases and V by 2 bases; bases with no gene match: 9. Germline lookup yields CDR1 MDHEN and CDR2 SYDVKM. For the CDR3, the DNA is TGTGCCAGCAGTTTACCGGGACAGGGTGTGGTTGCTTTCTTT. Its protein is CASSLPGQGVVAFF.

As concerns this clone: An end of the junction differs from the germline gene, which may be a read error. This chain uses TRBV7-7 with TRBJ2-3; 7 bases fit TRBD2. Germline V gene data show CDR1 as SSHAT and CDR2 as FNYEAQ (reference sequence). CDR3 size: 13 residues. CDR3 in amino acids: CASSSLATDTQYF. The CDR3 coding sequence is TGTGCTAGCAGCTCACTAGCGACAGATACGCAGTATTTT.

The chain uses TRBV5-6 and TRBJ2-2; D gene ambiguous. From germline, CDR1 is SGHDT and CDR2 YYEEEE. Trimming took 2 bases from V and 4 from J, leaving 12 bases between them. The CDR3 runs 15 residues. CDR3 residues: CASSLGRGLTGELFF. The CDR3 DNA reads as TGTGCCAGCAGCTTAGGGCGCGGCCTCACCGGGGAGCTGTTTTTT.

This clone has a handful of counts. The V and J genes are TRBV30 and TRBJ2-7, with TRBD2 matching over 7 bases. Losses at the gene ends were 0 bases for V and 5 bases for J; bases not matched to a gene: 4. This CDR3 is built from 13 residues. Germline V gene sequence: CDR1 GTSNPN, CDR2 SVGIG (reference sequence). CDR3 amino acids: CAWSVGGSNEQYF. The CDR3 DNA sequence: TGTGCCTGGAGTGTAGGCGGGAGTAACGAGCAGTACTTC.

The CDR3 loop is CASSALAASYNEQFF. The CDR3, as DNA: TGTGCCAGCAGTGCCCTAGCGGCCTCCTACAATGAGCAGTTCTTC. The gene calls are TRBV25-1 and TRBJ2-1; TRBD2 agrees at 7 bases. V dropped 4 bases and J dropped 0; count of bases not matched to a gene: 3. CDR3 length equals 15 residues. Germline assignment: CDR1 MGHDK and CDR2 SYGVNS.

The CDR3 loop is CASSSFTGGAVGYTF. CDR3 DNA: TGTGCCAGCAGTTCATTCACAGGGGGAGCGGTTGGCTACACCTTC. The chain joins TRBV6-5 to TRBJ1-2; the match to TRBD1 covers 8 bases. V dropped 4 bases and J dropped 7; count of bases not matched to a gene: 11. Per germline, CDR1 MNHEY and CDR2 SVGAGI. The CDR3 extends over 15 amino acids.

In this sample, this clone turned up a few times. This chain uses TRBV30 with TRBJ1-5; D is unclear. The CDR3 spans 13 residues. The V end was cut by 4 bases, the J end by 3 bases, with 10 bases between. Germline lookup yields CDR1 GTSNPN and CDR2 SVGIG (reference sequence). In nucleotides, the CDR3 is TGTGCCTGGAATAGGGCATTCAATCAGCCCCAGCATTTT. Its protein product is CAWNRAFNQPQHF.

This chain joins TRBV4-3 and TRBJ2-1; 8 bases map to TRBD2. V lost 1 base, J lost 9 bases, and 11 bases stayed unmatched. CDR1 is LGHNA and CDR2 is YSLEER in the germline V gene. The CDR3 sequence is 16 residues long. In nucleotides, the CDR3 is TGCGCCAGCAGCCAAGTCATTGGGACTAGTCGGCTTGAGCAGTTCTTC. This gives the protein CASSQVIGTSRLEQFF.

The chain is built from TRBV25-1 and TRBJ1-1, with D possibly matching TRBD1 (5 bases). The CDR3 runs to 13 residues. Germline loops: CDR1 MGHDK, CDR2 SYGVNS. Trimming removed 3 bases from V and 6 bases from J, with 11 bases in between. The CDR3 DNA sequence: TGTGCCAGCAGTGAGCTGGGGGGTGCTGAAGCTTTCTTT. It translates to CASSELGGAEAFF.

This rearrangement joins TRBV9 to TRBJ2-1, with TRBD2 matching over 7 bases. V dropped 5 bases and J dropped 8; count of bases not matched to a gene: 13. Per germline, CDR1 SGDLS and CDR2 YYNGEE. The CDR3 runs to 15 residues. CDR3 sequence (DNA): TGTGCCAGCAGTCGGGGGGAGTTCTCCCCGGATGAGCAGTTCTTC. Translating gives CASSRGEFSPDEQFF. Based on the CDR3 plus reference TRBV9 and TRBJ2-1, the full variable domain is DSGVTQTPKHLITATGQRVTLRCSPRSGDLSVYWYQQSLDQGLQFLIQYYNGEERAKGNILERFSAQQFPDLHSELNLSSLELGDSALYFCASSRGEFSPDEQFFGPGTRLTVL.

V gene TRBV11-2 combines with J gene TRBJ2-1; 8 nucleotides agree with TRBD2. The germline CDR1 and CDR2 sequences are SGHAT and FQNNGV. The CDR3 has 16 amino acids. V dropped 1 base and J dropped 0; count of bases not matched to a gene: 2. CDR3 DNA: TGTGCCAGCAGCTTAGCGGGGACTAGCTCCTACAATGAGCAGTTCTTC. Protein sequence: CASSLAGTSSYNEQFF. The variable domain in full, with the rest retrieved from reference TRBV11-2 and TRBJ2-1, is EAGVAQSPRYKIIEKRQSVAFWCNPISGHATLYWYQQILGQGPKLLIQFQNNGVVDDSQLPKDRFSAERLKGVDSTLKIQPAKLEDSAVYLCASSLAGTSSYNEQFFGPGTRLTVL.

The V and J genes are TRBV4-2 and TRBJ2-3, with 9 nucleotides matching TRBD2. Germline V lookup: CDR1 LGHNA, CDR2 YNFKEQ. After removal of 1 base from V and 3 bases from J, the junction contained 8 bases not matched to a gene. This CDR3 is 17 amino acids long. In nucleotides, the CDR3 is TGTGCCAGCAGCCAAGTCCTGCGGGAGGGGTGGACAGATACGCAGTATTTT. This sequence encodes CASSQVLREGWTDTQYF.

The chain has TRBV28 and TRBJ1-1; D is unresolved. CDR1 is MDHEN and CDR2 is SYDVKM in the germline V gene. Trimming pared 4 bases from V and 0 bases from J, leaving 12 bases between. There are 15 residues in the CDR3. The CDR3 here is CASSYVTALNTEAFF. In nucleotides, the CDR3 is TGTGCCAGCAGTTATGTCACGGCCCTGAACACTGAAGCTTTCTTT.

V usage is TRBV28 and J usage is TRBJ2-7; TRBD1 or TRBD2 may be the D gene (6 bases each). Germline CDR1 and CDR2: MDHEN and SYDVKM. The CDR3 covers 14 residues. V dropped 4 bases and J dropped 1 base, with 11 bases sitting between them. In DNA form, the CDR3 reads TGTGCCAGCAGTTCCCCGGGGGCTTCCTACGAGCAGTACTTC. Amino acid sequence: CASSSPGASYEQYF.

V and J are TRBV4-1 and TRBJ2-3; no definite D call. Trimming took off 1 base at V and 6 bases at J, with 8 bases between the two ends. This CDR3 comprises 13 residues. CDR1 is MGHRA and CDR2 is YSYEKL in the germline V gene. Here the CDR3 reads CASSQVERDTQYF. The CDR3 DNA follows: TGCGCCAGCAGCCAAGTTGAGCGTGATACGCAGTATTTT.

This chain connects TRBV6-1 to TRBJ2-7; 8 positions agree with TRBD1. Germline CDR1 and CDR2: MNHNS and SASEGT. This CDR3 spans 15 amino acids. Trimming took 3 bases from V and 4 from J; bases not matched to a gene: 8. The CDR3 DNA sequence: TGTGCCAGCAGTGAGGACAGGGTCCCTATTTACGAGCAGTACTTC. Translated: CASSEDRVPIYEQYF.

This clone was seen only once. CDR3 loop: CASSLFVARDTGELFF. The CDR3 region has the DNA TGTGCCAGCAGTTTATTCGTTGCAAGGGACACCGGGGAGCTGTTTTTT. The chain joins TRBV27 to TRBJ2-2, with D hard to call. V lost 1 base and J lost 3, with 12 bases in between. CDR3 length equals 16 residues. Germline-derived CDR1 and CDR2 are MNHEY and SMNVEV (reference sequence).

The chain combines TRBV19 with TRBJ2-7; 7 positions match TRBD2. Germline assignment: CDR1 LNHDA and CDR2 SQIVND (reference sequence). V was clipped by 5 bases and J by 1 base; unmatched bases: 8. This CDR3 is 15 amino acids long. CDR3 bases: TGTGCCAGTAGTTGGGCGGCTAGCGGATCCTACGAGCAGTACTTC. This encodes CASSWAASGSYEQYF.

This sequence joins TRBV6-1 and TRBJ2-7; D could derive from TRBD1 or TRBD2 (5 bases each). V gave up 6 bases and J gave up 2 bases, with 17 bases separating them. In germline, CDR1 is MNHNS, CDR2 SASEGT. The CDR3 runs 15 residues. The DNA of the CDR3 is TGTGCCAGCAGCGTTTTGGGGGAAAAAGCCTACGAGCAGTACTTC. Amino acids: CASSVLGEKAYEQYF.

The chain couples TRBV19 to TRBJ2-1; D is perhaps TRBD2 (5 bases). Germline V gene sequence: CDR1 LNHDA, CDR2 SQIVND (reference sequence). CDR3 length: 15 residues. Trimming pared 2 bases from V and 7 bases from J, leaving 15 bases between. DNA of the CDR3: TGTGCCAGTAGTATATTTCCCCCGGGGTTAAATGAGCAGTTCTTC. Its translation is CASSIFPPGLNEQFF.

This chain joins TRBV6-4 and TRBJ1-4; D is possibly TRBD1 (6 bases). CDR3 length: 14 amino acids. V lost 3 bases and J lost 2, with 7 bases in between. Germline values: CDR1 MRHNA, CDR2 SNTAGT. The CDR3 sequence is CASSEGATNEKLFF. Here the CDR3 DNA reads TGTGCCAGCAGTGAGGGGGCGACTAATGAAAAACTGTTTTTT.

The genes are TRBV7-6 and TRBJ2-7; no definite D call. CDR3 length: 15 amino acids. Deletions cut 4 bases from V and 1 base from J, with 14 bases between. Germline lookup yields CDR1 SGHVS and CDR2 FNYEAQ. The DNA for the CDR3 is TGTGCCAGCAGCTCCCGCTCTGATGGGTCCTACGAGCAGTACTTC. Its protein product is CASSSRSDGSYEQYF.